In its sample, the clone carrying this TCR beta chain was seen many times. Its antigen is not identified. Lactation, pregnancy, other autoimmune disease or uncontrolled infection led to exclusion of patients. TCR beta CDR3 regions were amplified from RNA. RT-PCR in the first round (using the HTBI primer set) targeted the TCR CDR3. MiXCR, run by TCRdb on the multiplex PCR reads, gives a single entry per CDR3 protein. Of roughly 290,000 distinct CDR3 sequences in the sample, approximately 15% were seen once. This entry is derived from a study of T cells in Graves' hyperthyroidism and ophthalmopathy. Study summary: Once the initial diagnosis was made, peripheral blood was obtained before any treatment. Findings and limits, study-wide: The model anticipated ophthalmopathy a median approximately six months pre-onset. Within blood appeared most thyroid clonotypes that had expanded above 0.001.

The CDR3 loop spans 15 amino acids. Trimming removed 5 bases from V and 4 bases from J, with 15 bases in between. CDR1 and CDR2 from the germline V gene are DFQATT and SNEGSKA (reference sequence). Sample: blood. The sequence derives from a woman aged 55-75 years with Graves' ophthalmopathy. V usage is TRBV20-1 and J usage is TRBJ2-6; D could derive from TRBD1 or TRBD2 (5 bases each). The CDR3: CSAPLGALGANVLTF. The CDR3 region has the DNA TGCAGTGCTCCCCTCGGGGCACTGGGGGCCAACGTCCTGACTTTC.